The entry below describes one TCR beta chain. Reprocessing the 5' RACE reads, TCRdb reports a single entry for every CDR3 protein and omits DNA. This listing includes 500,000 to 700,000 distinct CDR3 sequences. The CDR3 runs to 16 residues. CDR1 and CDR2 from the germline V gene are SQVTM and ANQGSEA. The sample comes from a study of T cells expressing NK-cell markers. The chain carries TRBV29-1 and TRBJ2-7; absent DNA, TCRdb's TRBD1 call cannot be checked. The sequence was obtained from a young man in good health. The sample was blood T cells: a sorted CD56 or NKG2C T cell subset, CD4+ or CD8+ T cells, or bulk PBMC T cells (not recorded which). The CDR3 is CSVEDPRARGLGEQYF.